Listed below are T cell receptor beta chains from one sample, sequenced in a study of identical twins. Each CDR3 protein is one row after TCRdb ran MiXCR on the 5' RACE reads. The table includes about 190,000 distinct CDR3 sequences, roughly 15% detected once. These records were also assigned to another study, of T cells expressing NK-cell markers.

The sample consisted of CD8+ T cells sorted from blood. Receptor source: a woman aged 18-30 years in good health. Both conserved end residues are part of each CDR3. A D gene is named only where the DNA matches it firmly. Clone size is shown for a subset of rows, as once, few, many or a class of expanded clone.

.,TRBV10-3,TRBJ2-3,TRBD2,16,CAISAGTSASRDTQYF,TGTGCCATCAGCGCCGGGACTAGCGCCTCAAGGGATACGCAGTATTTT
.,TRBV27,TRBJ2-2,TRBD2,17,CASSFEKREARAGELFF,TGTGCCAGCAGTTTTGAGAAGCGGGAGGCCCGCGCCGGGGAGCTGTTTTTT
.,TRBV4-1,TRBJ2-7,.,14,CASSQGGISYEQYF,TGCGCCAGCAGCCAAGGAGGTATCTCCTACGAGCAGTACTTC
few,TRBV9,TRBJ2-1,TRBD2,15,CASSTTSGGADEQFF,TGTGCCAGCAGCACGACTAGCGGGGGGGCCGATGAGCAGTTCTTC
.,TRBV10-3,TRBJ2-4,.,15,CAISGTGMEGNIQYF,TGTGCCATCAGTGGAACAGGGATGGAGGGAAACATTCAGTACTTC
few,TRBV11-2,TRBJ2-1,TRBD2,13,CASSLEIAGGMIF,TGTGCCAGCAGCTTAGAGATAGCGGGAGGGATGATCTTC
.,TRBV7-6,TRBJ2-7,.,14,CASSRDGTSYEQYF,TGTGCCAGCAGCCGGGACGGGACTTCCTACGAGCAGTACTTC
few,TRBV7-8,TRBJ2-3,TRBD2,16,CASSFASGGSTDTQYF,TGTGCCAGCAGCTTTGCTAGCGGGGGGTCTACAGATACGCAGTATTTT
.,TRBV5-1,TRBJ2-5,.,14,CASSFRGNVETQYF,TGCGCCAGCAGCTTCCGGGGGAATGTGGAGACCCAGTACTTC
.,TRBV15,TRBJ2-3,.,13,CATSGHSTDTQYF,TGTGCCACCAGTGGGCACTCCACAGATACGCAGTATTTT
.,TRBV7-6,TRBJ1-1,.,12,CASSLSPTEAFF,TGTGCCAGCAGCTTAAGTCCCACTGAAGCTTTCTTT
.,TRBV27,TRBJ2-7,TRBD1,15,CASRLMTGVVDEQYF,TGTGCCAGCAGACTCATGACAGGGGTAGTGGACGAGCAGTACTTC
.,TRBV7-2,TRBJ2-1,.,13,CASSLAPLDEQFF,TGTGCCAGCAGCTTAGCGCCCTTAGATGAGCAGTTCTTC
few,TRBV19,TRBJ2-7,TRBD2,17,CASSPPSGLAGVYEQYF,TGTGCCAGTAGTCCCCCTTCGGGACTAGCGGGGGTCTACGAGCAGTACTTC
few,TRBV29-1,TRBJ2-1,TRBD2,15,CSVEVLAGAGNEQFF,TGCAGCGTTGAGGTACTAGCGGGTGCCGGCAATGAGCAGTTCTTC
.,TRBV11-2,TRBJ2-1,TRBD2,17,CASSLMLRLAGDNEQFF,TGTGCCAGCAGCTTGATGCTCCGCCTAGCGGGAGACAATGAGCAGTTCTTC
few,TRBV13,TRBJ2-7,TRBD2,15,CASSLFVGLGREQYF,TGTGCCAGCAGCTTATTTGTGGGGCTCGGGAGGGAGCAGTACTTC
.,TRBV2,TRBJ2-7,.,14,CASSERGRFYEQYF,TGTGCCAGCAGTGAGCGAGGGCGGTTCTACGAGCAGTACTTC
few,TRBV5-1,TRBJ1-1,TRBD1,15,CASSFRTGRNREAFF,TGCGCCAGCAGCTTTAGGACAGGGCGCAACCGTGAAGCTTTCTTT
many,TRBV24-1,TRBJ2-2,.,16,CATSDGTRANTGELFF,TGTGCCACCAGTGATGGGACTCGTGCGAACACCGGGGAGCTGTTTTTT
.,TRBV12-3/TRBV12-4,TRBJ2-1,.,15,CASSLPPQLRNEQFF,TGTGCCAGCAGTCTGCCCCCCCAGCTTAGGAATGAGCAGTTCTTC
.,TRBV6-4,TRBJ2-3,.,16,CASSDSGTQGTDTQYF,TGTGCCAGCAGTGACTCGGGGACACAGGGCACAGATACGCAGTATTTT
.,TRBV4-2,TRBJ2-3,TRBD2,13,CASSQSGGDTQYF,TGTGCCAGCAGCCAATCGGGGGGTGATACGCAGTATTTT
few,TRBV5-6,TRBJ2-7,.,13,CASSSGRVYEQYF,TGTGCCAGCAGCTCCGGCCGGGTTTACGAGCAGTACTTC
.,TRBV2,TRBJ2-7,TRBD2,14,CASSEVGRATEQYF,TGTGCCAGCAGTGAAGTAGGGAGGGCCACCGAGCAGTACTTC
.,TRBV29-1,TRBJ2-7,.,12,CSAKMGTYEQYF,TGCAGCGCAAAGATGGGGACCTACGAGCAGTACTTC
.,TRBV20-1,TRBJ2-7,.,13,CSALTGRSYEQYF,TGCAGTGCCTTAACGGGACGCTCCTACGAGCAGTACTTC
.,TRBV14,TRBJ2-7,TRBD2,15,CASSPSAGGPYEQYF,TGTGCCAGCAGCCCCTCAGCGGGAGGTCCCTACGAGCAGTACTTC
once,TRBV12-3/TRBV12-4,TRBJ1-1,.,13,CAIFGPPNTEAFF,TGTGCCATATTTGGGCCCCCGAACACTGAAGCTTTCTTT
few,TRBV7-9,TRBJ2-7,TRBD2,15,CASSGSGGVSYEQYF,TGTGCCAGCAGCGGGTCGGGAGGGGTGTCCTACGAGCAGTACTTC
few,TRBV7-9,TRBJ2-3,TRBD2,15,CASSLLREATDTQYF,TGTGCCAGCAGCTTACTGCGGGAGGCCACAGATACGCAGTATTTT
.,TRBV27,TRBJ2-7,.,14,CASSPLAQLYEQYF,TGTGCCAGCAGTCCCCTCGCACAGTTATACGAGCAGTACTTC
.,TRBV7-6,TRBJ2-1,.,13,CASSSSVGSEQFF,TGTGCCAGCAGCTCGTCCGTAGGTTCTGAGCAGTTCTTC
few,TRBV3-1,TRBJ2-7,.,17,CASSQGLARPTTYEQYF,TGTGCCAGCAGCCAAGGGCTAGCGAGGCCTACAACCTACGAGCAGTACTTC
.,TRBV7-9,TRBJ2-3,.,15,CASSQQGVSTDTQYF,TGTGCCAGCAGCCAACAGGGAGTATCCACAGATACGCAGTATTTT
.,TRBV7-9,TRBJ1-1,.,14,CASSTLEESFLAFF,TGTGCCAGCAGCACACTAGAGGAAAGTTTCTTAGCTTTCTTT
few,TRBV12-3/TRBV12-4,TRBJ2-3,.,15,CASSFGVPSTDTQYF,TGTGCCAGCAGTTTCGGGGTACCGAGCACAGATACGCAGTATTTT
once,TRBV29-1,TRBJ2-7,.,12,CSVEGKSYEQYF,TGCAGCGTTGAGGGCAAGAGCTACGAGCAGTACTTC
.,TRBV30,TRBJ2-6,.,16,CAWTVGGVSGANVLTF,TGTGCCTGGACAGTAGGGGGAGTCTCTGGGGCCAACGTCCTGACTTTC
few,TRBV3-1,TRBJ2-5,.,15,CASSQGRGTGETQYF,TGTGCCAGCAGCCAAGGCAGGGGAACCGGGGAGACCCAGTACTTC
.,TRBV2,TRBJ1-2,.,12,CASSVSSQGYTF,TGTGCCAGCAGTGTAAGCAGTCAGGGCTACACCTTC
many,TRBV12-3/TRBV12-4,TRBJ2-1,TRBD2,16,CASSDTGGGPSNEQFF,TGTGCCAGCAGTGATACGGGCGGGGGTCCCTCTAATGAGCAGTTCTTC
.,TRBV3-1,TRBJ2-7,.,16,CASSPKPSRIGYEQYF,TGTGCCAGCAGCCCGAAACCCTCTAGGATAGGCTACGAGCAGTACTTC
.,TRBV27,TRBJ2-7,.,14,CASSLTISTYEQYF,TGTGCCAGCAGTTTAACCATCTCTACCTACGAGCAGTACTTC
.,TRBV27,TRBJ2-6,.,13,CASSFDGANVLTF,TGTGCCAGCAGTTTCGACGGGGCCAACGTCCTGACTTTC
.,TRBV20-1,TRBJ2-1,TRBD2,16,CSAGDRTSGSYNEQFF,TGCAGTGCTGGGGATCGGACTAGCGGTTCCTACAATGAGCAGTTCTTC
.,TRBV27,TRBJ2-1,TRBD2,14,CASRTSGSHNEQFF,TGTGCCAGCAGAACTAGCGGGAGCCACAATGAGCAGTTCTTC
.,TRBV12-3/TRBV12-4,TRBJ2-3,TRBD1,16,CASSGGPGGATDTQYF,TGTGCCAGCAGTGGCGGCCCAGGGGGAGCCACAGATACGCAGTATTTT
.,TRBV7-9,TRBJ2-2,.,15,CASRDLGVNTGELFF,TGTGCCAGCAGAGACCTTGGGGTGAACACCGGGGAGCTGTTTTTT
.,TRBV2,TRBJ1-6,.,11,CASSGGSPLHF,TGTGCCAGCAGTGGGGGCTCACCCCTCCACTTT